These 21 T cell receptor beta chains were sequenced from one sample in a study of T cells in Graves' hyperthyroidism and ophthalmopathy. RNA transcripts served as the template for amplifying TCR beta CDR3 regions. HTBI primers were the set used in a first-round RT-PCR of the TCR CDR3. From the multiplex PCR reads, TCRdb called clonotypes with MiXCR, one entry per CDR3 protein. This sample has nearly 600,000 distinct CDR3 sequences, with 12% to 15% found just once. The source material was blood. These receptors were obtained from a woman in her late teens or twenties with Graves' ophthalmopathy.

This clonotype was recorded at least ten times. J is TRBJ2-3 and V is TRBV2, with D possibly being TRBD2 (5 bases). V lost 2 bases, J lost 5 bases, and 17 bases lay in between. The CDR3 consists of 16 residues. The V gene's germline CDR1 is SNHLY and CDR2 FYNNEI. The CDR3 here is CASSEIEGRIEDTQYF. In DNA form, the CDR3 reads TGTGCCAGCAGTGAAATCGAGGGAAGGATTGAAGATACGCAGTATTTT.

This clonotype was detected ten times or more. Written as DNA, the CDR3 is TGTGCCATCAGTGCCTCGGACAGCAACTATGGCTACACCTTC. It translates to CAISASDSNYGYTF. The chain links TRBV10-3 to TRBJ1-2, with a possible D match to TRBD1 (6 bases). The CDR3 sequence is 14 residues long. V was pared by 4 bases and J by 2 bases, with 11 bases between. Germline V gives CDR1 ENHRY, CDR2 SYGVKD.

This clonotype was picked up a small number of times. The chain recombines TRBV3-1 with TRBJ2-5; TRBD2 agrees at 9 bases. The J segment lost 5 bases and the V segment lost 7 bases, leaving 14 bases of the junction unmatched. CDR3 size: 16 residues. Germline V gene sequence: CDR1 LGHDT, CDR2 YNNKEL (reference sequence). The CDR3 sequence: CASTRSPAGGGETQYF. The CDR3, as DNA: TGTGCCAGCACCCGTTCCCCAGCGGGAGGCGGGGAGACCCAGTACTTC.

This clonotype has more than one count but fewer than ten. The chain joins TRBV6-1 to TRBJ1-5; D is unresolved. Germline V lookup: CDR1 MNHNS, CDR2 SASEGT. CDR3 length equals 14 residues. V shed 8 bases and J shed 4 bases, with 15 bases lying between them. CDR3 sequence reads: CASAFYQQNQPQHF. The CDR3 region has the DNA TGTGCCAGCGCCTTCTATCAGCAAAATCAGCCCCAGCATTTT.

This clonotype was detected many times. V and J are TRBV6-1 and TRBJ1-2; 7 bases agree with TRBD1. Trimming removed 5 bases from V and 5 bases from J; junction bases left unmatched: 20. The CDR3 is 18 residues long. Germline lookup yields CDR1 MNHNS and CDR2 SASEGT. CDR3 sequence (DNA): TGTGCCAGCAGTTACCTCCCATTACCCGACAGGGTTGGATATGGCTACACCTTC. It is translated as CASSYLPLPDRVGYGYTF.

This chain uses TRBV9 with TRBJ2-7; D ambiguous. Between the trimmed V and J ends, which lost 4 bases and 0 bases, there was a span of 11 bases. The V gene's germline CDR1 is SGDLS and CDR2 YYNGEE. This CDR3 spans 14 amino acids. The CDR3 DNA follows: TGTGCCAGCAGCATCGGACCATCCTCCTACGAGCAGTACTTC. It is translated as CASSIGPSSYEQYF.

The table lists this clonotype with many counts. V usage is TRBV6-1 and J usage is TRBJ1-2, with D possibly matching TRBD1 (5 bases). The CDR3 spans 14 residues. The V end was cut by 5 bases, the J end by 3 bases, with 13 bases between. Germline values: CDR1 MNHNS, CDR2 SASEGT. The CDR3 reads CASSSLRGDYGYTF. The CDR3 DNA reads TGTGCCAGCAGTTCCTTGCGGGGCGACTATGGCTACACCTTC.

The rearrangement links TRBV14 to TRBJ2-7; 7 bases fit TRBD1. Unmatched junction bases numbered 6, after V lost 1 base and J lost 0 bases. The CDR3 extends over 16 amino acids. In germline, CDR1 is SGHDN, CDR2 FVKESK. The DNA for the CDR3 is TGTGCCAGCAGCCAAGGTTTGGGACAGAGCTCCTACGAGCAGTACTTC. Its translation: CASSQGLGQSSYEQYF.

This clonotype was recorded at least ten times. V usage is TRBV12-3 or TRBV12-4 and J usage is TRBJ2-3; possible D gene TRBD2, 7 bases. This CDR3 is 14 amino acids long. The V and J ends lost 8 bases and 1 base respectively, with 13 bases between them. In DNA form, the CDR3 reads TGTGCCAGCCACTTAGGGGGGGGCACAGATACGCAGTATTTT. Translating it yields CASHLGGGTDTQYF.

This chain links TRBV3-1 with TRBJ2-7, with D perhaps matching TRBD1 (6 bases). Trimming removed 4 bases at V and 5 bases at J, with 21 bases between. The length of the CDR3 is 16 residues. CDR1 and CDR2 from the germline V gene are LGHDT and YNNKEL (reference sequence). In nucleotides, the CDR3 is TGTGCCAGCAGCCCCCACGCGGCAGGGGATGACCACGAGCAGTACTTC. Amino acid sequence: CASSPHAAGDDHEQYF.

This clonotype has a count of ten or more. V is TRBV7-8 and J is TRBJ2-3; tentative D call: TRBD2 (8 bases). V was shortened by 5 bases and J by 3 bases, with 15 bases between the two germline ends. Germline CDR1 is SGHVS and CDR2 is FQNEAQ. CDR3 length: 15 residues. CDR3 residues: CASSPREGATDTQYF. DNA for the CDR3: TGTGCCAGCAGCCCCCGGGAGGGGGCAACAGATACGCAGTATTTT.

J is TRBJ2-2 and V is TRBV25-1; D is unresolved. Trimming cost V 8 bases and J 7 bases, with 8 bases left between them. The CDR3 extends over 11 amino acids. In germline, CDR1 is MGHDK, CDR2 SYGVNS. CDR3 protein: CASQWVGELFF. The DNA for the CDR3 is TGTGCCAGCCAGTGGGTCGGGGAGCTGTTTTTT.

This clonotype occurred a few times. The rearrangement uses TRBV20-1 and TRBJ2-7, with D maybe TRBD2 (5 bases). The germline CDR1 and CDR2 sequences are DFQATT and SNEGSKA (reference sequence). The CDR3 has 14 residues. Trimming took off 6 bases at V and 3 bases at J, with 18 bases between the two ends. The CDR3: CSARSKGRDYEQYF. The CDR3 DNA is TGCAGTGCAAGGAGTAAGGGTCGGGACTACGAGCAGTACTTC.

This clonotype was seen repeatedly, ten times or more. This sequence joins TRBV20-1 and TRBJ2-5; D perhaps matches TRBD2 (6 bases). In germline, CDR1 is DFQATT, CDR2 SNEGSKA (reference sequence). This CDR3 is built from 16 residues. V was clipped by 0 bases and J by 4 bases, with 18 bases between them. This CDR3 is CSARDHRGSGVETQYF. The CDR3 DNA is TGCAGTGCTAGAGATCATAGGGGCTCGGGAGTAGAGACCCAGTACTTC.

This clonotype was detected a few times. This chain joins TRBV6-1 and TRBJ2-3; 7 bases match TRBD2. CDR3 size: 14 residues. The V gene's germline CDR1 is MNHNS and CDR2 SASEGT. CDR3 nucleotides: TGTGCTTGGGGGAGGGGACGGAGCACAGATACGCAGTATTTT. As protein: CAWGRGRSTDTQYF.

This clonotype has ten or more counts. The rearrangement uses TRBV24-1 and TRBJ2-7; D is perhaps TRBD2 (6 bases). The V and J ends lost 3 bases and 0 bases respectively, with 11 bases between them. The germline CDR1 and CDR2 sequences are KGHDR and SFDVKD. The CDR3 is 15 amino acids. CDR3 DNA: TGTGCCACCAGTGATGGGACTTTGAGCTCCTACGAGCAGTACTTC. This encodes CATSDGTLSSYEQYF.

In the case of this clonotype: A clone one base away is much larger, so this may be a read error. This chain links TRBV5-1 with TRBJ2-7, with TRBD2 matching 8 bases. The germline V gene encodes CDR1 SGHRS and CDR2 YFSETQ. CDR3 size: 12 residues. CDR3 region: CVTREGSGEQYF. DNA for the CDR3: TGCGTCACCCGGGAGGGCTCGGGCGAGCAGTACTTC. Full variable domain (outside the CDR3, taken from reference TRBV5-1 and TRBJ2-7): KAGVTQTPRYLIKTRGQQVTLSCSPISGHRSVSWYQQTPGQGLQFLFEYFSETQRNKGNFPGRFSGRQFSNSRSEMNVSTLELGDSALYLCVTREGSGEQYFGPGTRLTVT.

This clonotype was counted only a few times. Since a much larger clone is just one base distant, this may be a read error. The chain employs TRBV6-1 and TRBJ2-2; D gene unclear. V shed 8 bases and J shed 3 bases, with 16 bases lying between them. Per germline, CDR1 MNHNS and CDR2 SASEGT. This CDR3 is 15 amino acids long. The CDR3 region has the DNA TGTGCCAGCCCCCCCCTGTTCCAGGACACCGGGGAGCTGTTTTTT. This sequence encodes CASPPLFQDTGELFF.

This clonotype was seen at least ten times. The chain carries TRBV7-6 and TRBJ1-2; tentative D call: TRBD1 (6 bases). V was shortened by 3 bases and J by 8 bases, with 19 bases between the two germline ends. Germline values: CDR1 SGHVS, CDR2 FNYEAQ. The CDR3 has 15 amino acids. The CDR3 DNA sequence: TGTGCCAGCAGCTTTCAGCAGGGGCCCCTGGGGGGCTACACCTTC. It yields the protein CASSFQQGPLGGYTF.

The chain is built from TRBV9 and TRBJ2-1; 8 nucleotides match TRBD2. CDR3 length: 18 amino acids. The V gene's germline CDR1 is SGDLS and CDR2 YYNGEE. The ends lost 4 bases at V and 2 bases at J; junction bases unmatched: 14. The CDR3 is CASSWAGGSGGAYNEQFF. DNA of the CDR3: TGTGCCAGCAGCTGGGCGGGAGGCTCTGGGGGGGCCTACAATGAGCAGTTCTTC.

The sample holds many counts of this clonotype. The rearrangement links TRBV2 to TRBJ2-5; 13 bases map to TRBD2. With 4 bases clipped from V and 5 bases from J, the junction kept 4 bases outside the gene matches. The length of the CDR3 is 15 residues. Germline V gene data show CDR1 as SNHLY and CDR2 as FYNNEI. The CDR3 spells CASSVGLAGLETQYF. The CDR3 coding sequence is TGTGCCAGCAGTGTGGGACTAGCGGGATTGGAGACCCAGTACTTC.